This T cell receptor (beta chain) was sequenced during a study of T cells in localized non-small cell lung cancer. Sequenced by immunoSEQ multiplex PCR; TCRdb stores in-frame clones only, minus some. This table has about 36,000 clones, roughly 85% appearing once. Germline CDR1 reads MNHNS; CDR2 reads SASEGT. The CDR3 is 15 residues long. The V end lost 4 bases, the J end lost 7 bases, and 17 bases lay between the germline ends. This TCR was sampled from a woman aged 35 to 70 with stage I lung adenocarcinoma. The sequenced sample was peripheral blood, obtained before any cancer treatment. V usage is TRBV6-1 and J usage is TRBJ1-5; D gene ambiguous. This chain's CDR3 is CASSATGKAGQPQHF. CDR3 coding DNA: TGTGCCAGCAGTGCCACGGGGAAGGCGGGGCAGCCCCAGCATTTT.